Following are 26 T cell receptor beta chains from one sample sequenced in a study of OX40 agonist ivuxolimab in advanced cancers. This table comes from immunoSEQ multiplex PCR, and its TCRdb copy is limited to in-frame clones, with some not included. The sample contains about 98,000 clones, about 92% of which appear only once. The sample consisted of CD4+ or CD8+ T cells sorted from blood, taken in a trial of the OX40 agonist ivuxolimab. The receptors here all came from an adult with an advanced solid tumor such as melanoma, head and neck, liver or kidney cancer.

The CDR3 region is CATSRDRPGSSYNEQFF. CDR3 bases: TGTGCCACCAGCAGAGATCGGCCGGGGAGCTCCTACAATGAGCAGTTCTTC. This chain joins TRBV15 and TRBJ2-1, with D maybe TRBD2 (5 bases). CDR1 is LNHNV and CDR2 is YYDKDF in the germline V gene (reference sequence). The CDR3 extends over 17 amino acids. V dropped 0 bases and J dropped 0 bases, with 12 bases sitting between them. Complete variable domain (other parts from reference TRBV15 and TRBJ2-1): DAMVIQNPRYQVTQFGKPVTLSCSQTLNHNVMYWYQQKSSQAPKLLFHYYDKDFNNEADTPDNFQSRRPNTSFCFLDIRSPGLGDTAMYLCATSRDRPGSSYNEQFFGPGTRLTVL.

This rearrangement joins TRBV28 to TRBJ2-6; unclear D gene. The CDR3 length is 15 residues. Germline V CDR1 and CDR2: MDHEN, SYDVKM. The V gene lost 7 bases and the J gene lost 1 base, with 11 bases spanning the gap. The CDR3 DNA sequence: TGTGCCAGCAAAAGAACTACTTCTGGGGCCAACGTCCTGACTTTC. Translating gives CASKRTTSGANVLTF.

The chain has TRBV4-1 and TRBJ2-3, with 7 bases that match TRBD1. CDR1 is MGHRA and CDR2 is YSYEKL in the germline V gene. This CDR3 contains 14 residues. J was trimmed by 6 bases and V by 3 bases; bases with no gene match: 6. In nucleotides, the CDR3 is TGCGCCAGCAGCCAGGGACAGTTCACGGATACGCAGTATTTT. Amino acids: CASSQGQFTDTQYF.

The table lists this clone with a count of one. The rearrangement uses TRBV28 and TRBJ1-5; D unclear. This CDR3 contains 13 residues. The ends were cut back, 5 bases at V and 1 base at J, with 6 bases in the middle. From germline, CDR1 is MDHEN and CDR2 SYDVKM. CDR3 loop: CASSTRSNQPQHF. The CDR3 DNA sequence: TGTGCCAGCAGTACGAGGAGCAATCAGCCCCAGCATTTT.

V gene TRBV11-2 combines with J gene TRBJ2-7; possible D gene TRBD2, 6 bases. The CDR3 sequence is 13 residues long. The germline V gene encodes CDR1 SGHAT and CDR2 FQNNGV. The germline V and J ends were trimmed by 2 bases and 12 bases, with 17 bases remaining between them. The CDR3 here is CASSLTSFADRYV. CDR3 DNA sequence: TGTGCCAGCAGCTTAACTAGCTTCGCCGACCGGTACGTC.

J is TRBJ1-5 and V is TRBV6-1, with 7 bases fitting TRBD1. This CDR3 contains 17 residues. The trim removed 2 bases at V and 3 bases at J, leaving 10 bases unmatched. The germline CDR1 and CDR2 sequences are MNHNS and SASEGT. The CDR3 protein is CASSENPGGSLNQPQHF. The CDR3 nucleotides are TGTGCCAGCAGTGAAAACCCAGGGGGAAGCCTCAATCAGCCCCAGCATTTT.

The rearrangement links TRBV6-5 to TRBJ2-7; weak D call: TRBD1 (5 bases). The CDR3 is made up of 14 amino acids. Deletions cut 4 bases from V and 1 base from J, with 11 bases between. CDR1 and CDR2 (germline): MNHEY, SVGAGI. The CDR3 region is CASSSGWGSYEQYF. For the CDR3, the DNA is TGTGCCAGCAGTTCAGGGTGGGGTTCCTACGAGCAGTACTTC.

The V call is TRBV19, the J call TRBJ2-1; D unclear. Between the trimmed V and J ends, which lost 5 bases and 5 bases, there was a span of 16 bases. The germline gives CDR1 LNHDA, CDR2 SQIVND (reference sequence). The CDR3 runs 15 residues. CDR3 loop: CASSHARYGNNEQFF. The DNA for the CDR3 is TGTGCCAGTAGTCACGCGCGGTATGGAAACAATGAGCAGTTCTTC. Together with reference TRBV19 and TRBJ2-1, the CDR3 gives the full variable domain: DGGITQSPKYLFRKEGQNVTLSCEQNLNHDAMYWYRQDPGQGLRLIYYSQIVNDFQKGDIAEGYSVSREKKESFPLTVTSAQKNPTAFYLCASSHARYGNNEQFFGPGTRLTVL.

The rearrangement uses TRBV7-2 and TRBJ2-5; D is undetermined. The germline V and J ends were trimmed by 5 bases and 0 bases, with 4 bases remaining between them. The length of the CDR3 is 12 residues. CDR1 is SGHTA, CDR2 FQGNSA, per germline. This chain's CDR3 is CASSRHQETQYF. The CDR3 nucleotides read TGTGCCAGCAGCCGACACCAAGAGACCCAGTACTTC.

J is TRBJ1-1 and V is TRBV7-2, with D unresolved. CDR1 and CDR2 from the germline V gene are SGHTA and FQGNSA. Trimming removed 1 base from V and 3 bases from J, with 9 bases in between. This CDR3 has 14 residues. Here the CDR3 reads CASSLDGVYTEAFF. As DNA, the CDR3 is TGTGCCAGCAGCTTAGATGGGGTGTACACTGAAGCTTTCTTT.

The chain employs TRBV12-5 and TRBJ2-1; TRBD1 matches 9 bases. Germline V CDR1 and CDR2: LGHNT, FRNRAP. V dropped 6 bases and J dropped 8; count of bases not matched to a gene: 8. CDR3 length equals 14 residues. The CDR3 nucleotides read TGTGCTAGTGGGAAAGGGACAGGGCGCGATGAGCAGTTCTTC. Encoded protein: CASGKGTGRDEQFF.

This sequence joins TRBV9 and TRBJ2-3, with 7 nucleotides matching TRBD2. Per the germline V gene, CDR1 is SGDLS and CDR2 is YYNGEE. After removal of 0 bases from V and 14 bases from J, the junction contained 12 bases not matched to a gene. The length of the CDR3 is 14 residues. CDR3: CASSVALGRDLRYF. The CDR3 region has the DNA TGTGCCAGCAGCGTAGCTCTGGGGAGGGATTTAAGGTATTTT.

This sequence joins TRBV29-1 and TRBJ2-3, with D possibly matching TRBD2 (6 bases). In germline, CDR1 is SQVTM, CDR2 ANQGSEA. This CDR3 region has 14 residues. The V and J ends lost 2 bases and 1 base respectively, with 10 bases between them. This chain's CDR3 is CSVERGEGTDTQYF. DNA for the CDR3: TGCAGCGTTGAACGTGGGGAGGGCACAGATACGCAGTATTTT.

The chain joins TRBV19 to TRBJ1-6; no definite D call. This CDR3 has 15 amino acids. V was cut by 6 bases and J by 0 bases, with 9 bases left in between. Germline CDR1 and CDR2: LNHDA and SQIVND (reference sequence). As DNA, the CDR3 is TGTGCCAGTAGGTCAGAAGGCTCCTATAATTCACCCCTCCACTTT. It codes for CASRSEGSYNSPLHF. The variable domain in full, completed from reference TRBV19 and TRBJ1-6, reads DGGITQSPKYLFRKEGQNVTLSCEQNLNHDAMYWYRQDPGQGLRLIYYSQIVNDFQKGDIAEGYSVSREKKESFPLTVTSAQKNPTAFYLCASRSEGSYNSPLHFGNGTRLTVT.

In nucleotides, the CDR3 is TGTGCCAGCAGCTTGGGAGGGGGCCCGTACAATGAGCAGTTCTTC. It specifies CASSLGGGPYNEQFF. The rearrangement uses TRBV5-4 and TRBJ2-1; TRBD1 aligns across 7 bases. Germline CDR1 is SGHNT and CDR2 is YYREEE (reference sequence). The CDR3 consists of 15 residues. Trimming removed 0 bases from V and 4 bases from J; junction bases left unmatched: 4.

The chain couples TRBV12-5 to TRBJ2-5, with 9 positions matching TRBD1. The CDR3 has 16 amino acids. J gave up 5 bases and V 4 bases, and 11 bases lay outside the gene matches. Germline values: CDR1 LGHNT, CDR2 FRNRAP. The CDR3 loop reads CASGSDGTTGGETQYF. The CDR3 DNA reads TGTGCTAGTGGTTCCGACGGAACAACAGGGGGCGAGACCCAGTACTTC.

The chain recombines TRBV6-5 with TRBJ2-3; possibly TRBD1 for D (5 bases). The CDR3 is made up of 15 amino acids. V shed 2 bases and J shed 3 bases, with 12 bases lying between them. Germline CDR1 is MNHEY and CDR2 is SVGAGI. The CDR3, as DNA: TGTGCCAGCAGTTACGTTGGCAGGGTGACAGATACGCAGTATTTT. Its translation is CASSYVGRVTDTQYF.

The chain employs TRBV25-1 and TRBJ1-3; D is unresolved. Germline CDR1 is MGHDK and CDR2 is SYGVNS. The length of the CDR3 is 15 residues. With 5 bases removed from V and 0 bases from J, the gap between germline ends came to 11 bases. In DNA form, the CDR3 reads TGTGCCAGCAGTCCCCAGGTGATCTCTGGAAACACCATATATTTT. Translating it yields CASSPQVISGNTIYF.

This chain uses TRBV27 with TRBJ2-3, with TRBD1 as a possible D gene (6 bases). Germline V gives CDR1 MNHEY, CDR2 SMNVEV (reference sequence). This CDR3 region has 18 residues. Trimming took 5 bases from V and 0 from J, leaving 21 bases between them. In DNA, the CDR3 is TGTGCCAGCAGTCCACTCCCACAGGGATACACTAGCACAGATACGCAGTATTTT. It specifies CASSPLPQGYTSTDTQYF.

The chain joins TRBV28 to TRBJ1-5; 9 bases agree with TRBD1. The J segment lost 3 bases and the V segment lost 5 bases, leaving 8 bases of the junction unmatched. CDR1 MDHEN and CDR2 SYDVKM come from the germline V gene. This CDR3 comprises 16 residues. The CDR3 DNA reads as TGTGCCAGCAGTCCCACCGGGACAGGGTTCAATCAGCCCCAGCATTTT. As protein: CASSPTGTGFNQPQHF.

The chain employs TRBV29-1 and TRBJ2-3; 8 bases match TRBD1. V dropped 5 bases and J dropped 3; count of bases not matched to a gene: 10. CDR1 and CDR2 from the germline V gene are SQVTM and ANQGSEA. CDR3 length: 15 residues. CDR3 sequence reads: CSVTGGRGRTDTQYF. The CDR3 DNA sequence: TGCAGCGTTACAGGGGGGCGGGGTCGGACAGATACGCAGTATTTT.

The chain joins TRBV30 to TRBJ2-1; D possibly uses TRBD1 or TRBD2 (5 bases each). Trimming stripped 5 bases from V and 8 bases from J, with 19 bases between. Per the germline V gene, CDR1 is GTSNPN and CDR2 is SVGIG (reference sequence). This CDR3 comprises 14 residues. CDR3 sequence: CAWLRGTGRDEQFF. The DNA of the CDR3 is TGTGCCTGGCTCCGGGGCACAGGCCGCGATGAGCAGTTCTTC.

The chain uses TRBV9 and TRBJ2-1; D gene ambiguous. The CDR3 covers 14 residues. The germline CDR1 and CDR2 sequences are SGDLS and YYNGEE. Trimming stripped 3 bases from V and 6 bases from J, with 13 bases between. The CDR3, as DNA: TGTGCCAGCAGCGCAAGATCCAGTGCCAATGAGCAGTTCTTC. Translated: CASSARSSANEQFF.

V and J are TRBV4-2 and TRBJ2-3, with D unclear. Germline CDR1 reads LGHNA; CDR2 reads YNFKEQ. The CDR3 runs 15 residues. With 4 bases removed from V and 1 base from J, the gap between germline ends came to 12 bases. The DNA of the CDR3 is TGTGCCAGCAGCCCAGGCCTCCTAGGCACAGATACGCAGTATTTT. Its protein is CASSPGLLGTDTQYF.

This chain joins TRBV4-2 and TRBJ2-1; 8 nucleotides agree with TRBD2. Germline V lookup: CDR1 LGHNA, CDR2 YNFKEQ. Trimming took 4 bases from V and 0 from J; bases not matched to a gene: 5. CDR3 size: 16 residues. In DNA form, the CDR3 reads TGTGCCAGCAGCCCCGGGAGCGGGAGCTCCTACAATGAGCAGTTCTTC. Translating gives CASSPGSGSSYNEQFF.

This clone was picked up one time. The chain combines TRBV7-9 with TRBJ1-5; D ambiguous. V lost 5 bases and J lost 2, with 10 bases in between. The germline V gene encodes CDR1 SEHNR and CDR2 FQNEAQ (reference sequence). The CDR3 runs 14 residues. The CDR3 is CASSREEGNQPQHF. In nucleotides, the CDR3 is TGTGCCAGCAGCCGGGAGGAGGGCAATCAGCCCCAGCATTTT.